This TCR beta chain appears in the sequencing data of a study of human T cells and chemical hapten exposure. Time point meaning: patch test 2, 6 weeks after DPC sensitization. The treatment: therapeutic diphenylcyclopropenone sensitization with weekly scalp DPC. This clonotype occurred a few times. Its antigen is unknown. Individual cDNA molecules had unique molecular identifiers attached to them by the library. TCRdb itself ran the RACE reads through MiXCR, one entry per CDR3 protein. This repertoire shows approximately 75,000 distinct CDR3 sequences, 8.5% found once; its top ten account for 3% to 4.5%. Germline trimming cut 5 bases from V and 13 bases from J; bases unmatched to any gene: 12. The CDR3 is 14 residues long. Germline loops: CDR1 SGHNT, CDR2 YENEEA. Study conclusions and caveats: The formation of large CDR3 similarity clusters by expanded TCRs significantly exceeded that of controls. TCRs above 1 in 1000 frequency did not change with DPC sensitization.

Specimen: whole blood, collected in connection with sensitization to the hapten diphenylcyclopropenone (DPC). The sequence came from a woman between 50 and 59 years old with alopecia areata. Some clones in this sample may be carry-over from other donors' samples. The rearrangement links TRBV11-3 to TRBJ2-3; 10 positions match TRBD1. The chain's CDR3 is CASSPAGTGVRKYF. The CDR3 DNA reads TGTGCCAGCAGCCCCGCCGGGACAGGGGTCCGGAAGTATTTT.